These 3 T cell receptor beta chains originate from one sample sequenced in a study of blood T cell repertoires in COVID-19. The data were produced by immunoSEQ multiplex PCR, yet TCRdb's version contains in-frame clones alone and is incomplete. This table has tens of thousands of clones, 83% appearing once. The specimen was peripheral blood. The receptors originated from a man aged 50 or older with active COVID-19.

This clone appeared a single time. This is likely a read error, given that the CDR3 carries no conserved phenylalanine or tryptophan at its end. Because the CDR3's place on the DNA is in doubt, the DNA is left out and the CDR3 is given as listed by TCRdb. The V call is TRBV7-3, the J call TRBJ1-6. Germline CDR1 SGHTA, CDR2 FQGTGA. The CDR3 totals 8 residues, both ends included. CDR3 in amino acids: CASSLTGI.

The chain links TRBV7-8 to TRBJ2-7; the match to TRBD2 covers 11 bases. The CDR3 length is 16 residues. Germline CDR1 SGHVS, CDR2 FQNEAQ. V was pared by 5 bases and J by 4 bases, with 10 bases of the junction left unmatched. The chain's CDR3 is CASSQAASGGLYEQYF. CDR3 nucleotides: TGTGCCAGCAGCCAGGCGGCTAGCGGGGGGCTGTACGAGCAGTACTTC.

This clone showed up just once. J is TRBJ2-3 and V is TRBV9; 12 bases map to TRBD2. The CDR3 spans 16 residues. CDR1 SGDLS and CDR2 YYNGEE come from the germline V gene. V gave up 4 bases and J gave up 4 bases; unmatched junction bases: 7. The CDR3 region is CASSYRLAGGPDTQYF. DNA for the CDR3: TGTGCCAGCAGCTACCGCCTAGCGGGAGGGCCAGATACGCAGTATTTT.